The 32 T cell receptor beta chains presented below share a single source sample, sequenced in a study of early T cells in non-severe SARS-CoV-2 infection. Via MiXCR, TCRdb re-called the 5' RACE reads, giving one row per CDR3 protein. The top ten hold around 2.9% of the sample, which has more than 60,000 distinct CDR3 sequences, roughly 12% seen once. Sequences were derived from whole blood, sampled at baseline. All receptors come from an adult who was a healthcare worker with PCR-confirmed SARS-CoV-2 infection or an uninfected control (not recorded which).

V gene TRBV5-1 combines with J gene TRBJ1-5; D ambiguous. Trimming cost V 0 bases and J 7 bases, with 8 bases left between them. The CDR3 consists of 13 residues. Germline CDR1 SGHRS, CDR2 YFSETQ. Written as DNA, the CDR3 is TGCGCCAGCAGCTTGGGGTTCCGCCAGCCCCAGCATTTT. Amino acid sequence: CASSLGFRQPQHF.

This chain links TRBV28 with TRBJ1-1; 9 nucleotides align to TRBD1. J was trimmed by 1 base and V by 5 bases; bases with no gene match: 5. The CDR3 runs to 15 residues. Per the germline V gene, CDR1 is MDHEN and CDR2 is SYDVKM. The CDR3 reads CASSRNRGRNTEAFF. CDR3 DNA: TGTGCCAGCAGTAGAAACAGGGGGCGGAACACTGAAGCTTTCTTT.

The chain couples TRBV5-1 to TRBJ1-6; the match to TRBD1 covers 8 bases. The CDR3 totals 15 residues. CDR1 is SGHRS, CDR2 YFSETQ, per germline. V gave up 4 bases and J gave up 7 bases; unmatched junction bases: 7. Here the CDR3 reads CASSPRTGSNSPLHF. The CDR3 nucleotides read TGCGCCAGCAGCCCCCGGACAGGGAGCAATTCACCCCTCCACTTT.

This clonotype was picked up a small number of times. This chain uses TRBV7-2 with TRBJ1-1, with D unclear. Germline CDR1 SGHTA, CDR2 FQGNSA. This CDR3 contains 13 residues. Trimming took off 5 bases at V and 0 bases at J, with 7 bases between the two ends. CDR3 nucleotides: TGTGCCAGCAGCGACGACATGAACACTGAAGCTTTCTTT. It specifies CASSDDMNTEAFF.

The chain joins TRBV7-9 to TRBJ2-7; possible D gene TRBD1, 6 bases. This CDR3 is 13 amino acids long. Germline CDR1 reads SEHNR; CDR2 reads FQNEAQ (reference sequence). The V gene lost 5 bases and the J gene lost 2 bases, with 10 bases spanning the gap. The CDR3 here is CASSIRGPYEQYF. The CDR3 nucleotides read TGTGCCAGCAGCATCAGGGGTCCCTACGAGCAGTACTTC.

This sequence joins TRBV6-5 and TRBJ1-5, with 10 bases identical to TRBD1. The junction had 9 bases not matched to a gene; V was cut back by 6 bases and J by 1 base. The CDR3 contains 17 residues. Germline CDR1 reads MNHEY; CDR2 reads SVGAGI. CDR3 DNA: TGTGCCAGCAGCCCGGGACAGGGGACGGGGAGCAATCAGCCCCAGCATTTT. This sequence encodes CASSPGQGTGSNQPQHF.

This clonotype was detected a few times. V is TRBV29-1 and J is TRBJ1-4; D remains ambiguous. In germline, CDR1 is SQVTM, CDR2 ANQGSEA. CDR3 length equals 14 residues. V lost 6 bases and J lost 8, with 19 bases in between. CDR3 bases: TGCAGCGTCAATGTTCGGCGGGGTGGCGAAAAACTGTTTTTT. Its translation is CSVNVRRGGEKLFF.

The table lists this clonotype with a count of one. V and J are TRBV4-2 and TRBJ1-6, with 10 bases aligning to TRBD1. Germline CDR1 and CDR2: LGHNA and YNFKEQ. Trimming cost V 1 base and J 10 bases; bases outside gene matches: 7. The CDR3 is made up of 16 amino acids. This chain's CDR3 is CASSQGPTGQGSPLHF. CDR3 in DNA: TGTGCCAGCAGCCAAGGGCCCACGGGACAGGGGTCACCCCTCCACTTT.

By sample fraction, this clonotype is medium-sized. The chain employs TRBV7-8 and TRBJ2-7; 11 bases are a match to TRBD2. V lost 5 bases, J lost 1 base, and 4 bases stayed unmatched. Germline-derived CDR1 and CDR2 are SGHVS and FQNEAQ. This CDR3 has 15 amino acids. The CDR3 sequence is CASSRLAGSSYEQYF. CDR3 bases: TGTGCCAGCAGCCGACTAGCGGGGTCATCCTACGAGCAGTACTTC.

This clonotype showed up just a few times. V and J are TRBV20-1 and TRBJ1-1, with 10 bases that match TRBD1. Germline-derived CDR1 and CDR2 are DFQATT and SNEGSKA (reference sequence). V shed 6 bases and J 7 bases; nucleotides not matched to a gene: 5. This CDR3 region has 12 residues. The CDR3 is CSAEGQGNEAFF. DNA for the CDR3: TGCAGTGCCGAGGGACAGGGGAATGAAGCTTTCTTT.

This chain connects TRBV7-2 to TRBJ1-5; possibly TRBD1 for D (5 bases). The CDR3 runs to 14 residues. Trimming took off 3 bases at V and 5 bases at J, with 11 bases between the two ends. Germline CDR1 and CDR2: SGHTA and FQGNSA. CDR3 DNA sequence: TGTGCCAGCAGCTTCTGGGGCAAGGATCAGCCCCAGCATTTT. It codes for CASSFWGKDQPQHF.

The chain carries TRBV5-1 and TRBJ1-1; perhaps TRBD1 as D (5 bases). The CDR3 has 14 amino acids. V lost 3 bases and J lost 1, with 10 bases in between. Germline V gene sequence: CDR1 SGHRS, CDR2 YFSETQ. CDR3: CASSYKGPNTEAFF. In nucleotides, the CDR3 is TGCGCCAGCAGCTATAAGGGACCGAACACTGAAGCTTTCTTT.

This clonotype was detected a few times. V and J are TRBV20-1 and TRBJ2-1; 7 nucleotides align to TRBD1. Germline CDR1 and CDR2: DFQATT and SNEGSKA (reference sequence). Trimming took 6 bases from V and 2 from J; bases not matched to a gene: 13. This CDR3 is 16 amino acids long. CDR3 bases: TGCAGTGCCTCCTCCCTCGTAGGGGGCGCCTACAATGAGCAGTTCTTC. Residues: CSASSLVGGAYNEQFF.

This clonotype was picked up a small number of times. The chain couples TRBV28 to TRBJ1-2; 10 bases line up with TRBD1. The CDR3 loop spans 16 amino acids. CDR1 and CDR2 from the germline V gene are MDHEN and SYDVKM. The V and J ends lost 8 bases and 4 bases, in that order; junction bases with no gene match: 13. In DNA, the CDR3 is TGTGCCAGCGACGCCCGGACAGGGGGAGGGAGCTATGGCTACACCTTC. It yields the protein CASDARTGGGSYGYTF.

This clonotype was detected many times. The rearrangement uses TRBV18 and TRBJ2-7; D tentatively fits TRBD1 or TRBD2 (5 bases each). This CDR3 is built from 14 residues. V shed 3 bases and J shed 0 bases, with 9 bases lying between them. CDR1 KGHSH and CDR2 LQKENI come from the germline V gene. The CDR3, as DNA: TGTGCCAGCTCACCGGGGACGGGCTCCTACGAGCAGTACTTC. Protein product: CASSPGTGSYEQYF.

This clonotype was seen more than once but under ten times. The chain employs TRBV6-2 or TRBV6-3 and TRBJ2-1; no reliable D call. The ends were cut back, 2 bases at V and 7 bases at J, with 12 bases in the middle. CDR1 MNHEY and CDR2 SVGEGT come from the germline V gene. This CDR3 has 14 amino acids. This CDR3 reads CASSYDRIWNEQFF. The CDR3 DNA follows: TGTGCCAGCAGTTACGATCGTATCTGGAATGAGCAGTTCTTC.

Only a few counts were recorded for this clonotype. The chain carries TRBV28 and TRBJ1-2; D unclear. The V and J ends lost 3 bases and 7 bases respectively, with 12 bases between them. The CDR3 is 13 residues long. Germline V gene lookup returns CDR1 MDHEN and CDR2 SYDVKM. This CDR3 is CASSFKGLSGYTF. Written as DNA, the CDR3 is TGTGCCAGCAGTTTCAAGGGTTTGAGTGGCTACACCTTC.

This clonotype was detected many times. The chain recombines TRBV3-1 with TRBJ1-5; D unresolved. Germline-derived CDR1 and CDR2 are LGHDT and YNNKEL (reference sequence). The CDR3 is made up of 13 amino acids. Deletions cut 4 bases from V and 4 bases from J, with 8 bases between. DNA of the CDR3: TGTGCCAGCAGCCGCGGGAGGAATCAGCCCCAGCATTTT. Its translation: CASSRGRNQPQHF.

The table lists this clonotype with a few counts. Written as DNA, the CDR3 is TGTGCCAGCAGTTACCCAGGGGGCTTTCAGCCCCAGCATTTT. Its protein product is CASSYPGGFQPQHF. The gene calls are TRBV6-6 and TRBJ1-5; TRBD1 matches 8 bases. The CDR3 loop spans 14 amino acids. Trimming took 2 bases from V and 6 from J; bases not matched to a gene: 3. Germline CDR1 is MNHNY and CDR2 is SVGAGI (reference sequence).

This clonotype was observed many times. The chain recombines TRBV20-1 with TRBJ2-5; 9 bases map to TRBD2. Germline V gene sequence: CDR1 DFQATT, CDR2 SNEGSKA (reference sequence). The CDR3 is 16 residues long. The V segment lost 3 bases and the J segment 2 bases; nucleotides outside the gene matches: 10. CDR3 DNA sequence: TGCAGTGCTAGTCGACTAGCGGACTCCCCACAAGAGACCCAGTACTTC. Protein product: CSASRLADSPQETQYF.

This clonotype was observed a few times. A junction boundary mismatches the germline segment, possibly from a read error. The CDR3 reads CASSQFESDTEALF. DNA of the CDR3: TGCGCCAGCAGCCAATTTGAGTCGGACACTGAAGCTCTCTTT. The V gene is TRBV4-1, the J gene TRBJ1-1; possibly TRBD1 for D (5 bases). CDR3 length: 14 amino acids. Germline assignment: CDR1 MGHRA and CDR2 YSYEKL.

V and J are TRBV18 and TRBJ2-3; 9 bases line up with TRBD1. V dropped 3 bases and J dropped 5; count of bases not matched to a gene: 6. This CDR3 spans 15 amino acids. CDR1 is KGHSH and CDR2 is LQKENI in the germline V gene. CDR3 sequence: CASSPGTGRGDTQYF. CDR3 nucleotide sequence: TGTGCCAGCTCACCGGGGACAGGGAGGGGAGATACGCAGTATTTT. The full variable domain, its missing parts supplied by reference TRBV18 and TRBJ2-3, is NAGVMQNPRHLVRRRGQEARLRCSPMKGHSHVYWYRQLPEEGLKFMVYLQKENIIDESGMPKERFSAEFPKEGPSILRIQQVVRGDSAAYFCASSPGTGRGDTQYFGPGTRLTVL.

V and J are TRBV6-1 and TRBJ2-1; D is unresolved. Trimming took 8 bases from V and 5 from J, leaving 13 bases between them. This CDR3 region has 13 residues. Germline values: CDR1 MNHNS, CDR2 SASEGT. CDR3 in amino acids: CASGARMDNEQFF. The DNA for the CDR3 is TGTGCCAGCGGAGCGCGGATGGACAATGAGCAGTTCTTC.

There are a few counts of this clonotype. The chain's CDR3 is CASSQGQGRSPLHF. The DNA for the CDR3 is TGTGCCAGCAGCCAAGGACAGGGTCGGTCACCCCTCCACTTT. J is TRBJ1-6 and V is TRBV4-2; 7 nucleotides line up with TRBD1. CDR1 and CDR2 (germline): LGHNA, YNFKEQ. CDR3 size: 14 residues. V gave up 1 base and J gave up 10 bases; unmatched junction bases: 4.

The rearrangement links TRBV4-3 to TRBJ1-4, with D uncertain. V lost 1 base and J lost 5, with 11 bases in between. The CDR3 loop spans 15 amino acids. CDR1 LGHNA and CDR2 YSLEER come from the germline V gene. CDR3 amino acids: CASSQGPPGNEKLFF. In nucleotides, the CDR3 is TGCGCCAGCAGCCAAGGACCCCCCGGGAATGAAAAACTGTTTTTT.

This clonotype was detected ten times or more. The rearrangement uses TRBV12-3 or TRBV12-4 and TRBJ1-2; perhaps TRBD1 as D (6 bases). V lost 1 base, J lost 7 bases, and 13 bases lay in between. The CDR3 sequence is 14 residues long. The CDR3 loop is CASSLGDTRVGYTF. The CDR3 coding sequence is TGTGCCAGCAGTTTAGGGGACACGCGGGTTGGCTACACCTTC.

The chain recombines TRBV28 with TRBJ1-5; D is perhaps TRBD1 (5 bases). With 7 bases removed from V and 0 bases from J, the gap between germline ends came to 10 bases. The length of the CDR3 is 14 residues. CDR1 and CDR2 (germline): MDHEN, SYDVKM. This CDR3 is CASKGGVSNQPQHF. CDR3 nucleotides: TGTGCCAGCAAGGGAGGGGTTAGCAATCAGCCCCAGCATTTT.

There are a few counts of this clonotype. The V and J genes are TRBV5-5 and TRBJ1-2; TRBD1 matches at 8 bases. This CDR3 comprises 14 residues. Germline V gene sequence: CDR1 SGHKS, CDR2 YYEKEE (reference sequence). The trim removed 4 bases at V and 3 bases at J, leaving 5 bases unmatched. The CDR3 region is CASSPTGDYYGYTF. Here the CDR3 DNA reads TGTGCCAGCAGCCCGACAGGGGACTACTATGGCTACACCTTC. Supplemented by reference TRBV5-5 and TRBJ1-2, the full variable domain reads DAGVTQSPTHLIKTRGQQVTLRCSPISGHKSVSWYQQVLGQGPQFIFQYYEKEERGRGNFPDRFSARQFPNYSSELNVNALLLGDSALYLCASSPTGDYYGYTFGSGTRLTVV.

This sequence joins TRBV20-1 and TRBJ1-2, with 11 bases identical to TRBD1. The CDR3 runs 14 residues. V dropped 6 bases and J dropped 4; count of bases not matched to a gene: 7. Germline-derived CDR1 and CDR2 are DFQATT and SNEGSKA (reference sequence). CDR3 DNA sequence: TGCAGTGCCCAGACCGGGACAGGGGGCTATGGCTACACCTTC. Encoded protein: CSAQTGTGGYGYTF.

The V and J genes are TRBV12-5 and TRBJ1-1; D not certain. Germline V gives CDR1 LGHNT, CDR2 FRNRAP. The V end lost 2 bases, the J end lost 3 bases, and 7 bases lay between the germline ends. This CDR3 has 13 residues. The CDR3, as DNA: TGTGCTAGTGGTTTGTCCGCGGACACTGAAGCTTTCTTT. Translated: CASGLSADTEAFF.

This clonotype has more than one count but fewer than ten. This chain joins TRBV23-1 and TRBJ1-4; no definite D call. TRBV23-1 is filed as an ORF, its function uncertain. This CDR3 comprises 12 residues. The V end was cut by 4 bases, the J end by 5 bases, with 5 bases between. The CDR3, as DNA: TGCGCCAGCAGTCCTAAGAATGAAAAACTGTTTTTT. It codes for CASSPKNEKLFF.

This clonotype was picked up a small number of times. CDR3 sequence reads: CASGRGTGGLPGELFF. In DNA form, the CDR3 reads TGTGCCAGCGGGCGAGGGACTGGTGGGTTGCCCGGGGAGCTGTTTTTT. The genes are TRBV27 and TRBJ2-2; a possible D gene is TRBD2 (6 bases). The germline V gene has CDR1 MNHEY and CDR2 SMNVEV (reference sequence). Trimming pared 8 bases from V and 6 bases from J, leaving 22 bases between. This CDR3 is built from 16 residues.